Listed below are T cell receptor beta chains from one sample, sequenced in a study of technical replicates of blood from a handful of donors. TCRdb's table, derived via immunoSEQ multiplex PCR, lists solely in-frame clones and lacks some. The table has approximately 70,000 clones, almost 98% seen once. The sample was T cells isolated from PBMCs. The receptors shown here come from a human donor in good health. Each CDR3 is given with its conserved first and last residue. A D gene is named only where the DNA matches it firmly. Only some rows state a clone size, as once, few, many or a class for expanded clones.

DNA: TGTGCCAGCAGTTTGGGACAACCTACACTCTATGGCTACACCTTC
CDR3: CASSLGQPTLYGYTF
V: TRBV28
J: TRBJ1-2
D: -
size: once

DNA: TGTGCCAGCAGCCGGGCCGCCGAGGGGGCCCAGCATTTT
CDR3: CASSRAAEGAQHF
V: TRBV6-1
J: TRBJ1-5
D: -
size: few

DNA: TGTGCCAGCTCACTCTTCGAGCTAGATGCCTATGGCTACACCTTC
CDR3: CASSLFELDAYGYTF
V: TRBV18
J: TRBJ1-2
D: -
size: -

DNA: TGTGCCAGCAGTCGCCTGGAAGGGGGCCTTGGCTACACCTTC
CDR3: CASSRLEGGLGYTF
V: TRBV11-2
J: TRBJ1-2
D: TRBD1
size: -

DNA: TGTGCCAGCAGCCGCACGACAGGCGAGGGGACTGAAGCTTTCTTT
CDR3: CASSRTTGEGTEAFF
V: TRBV4-2
J: TRBJ1-1
D: -
size: once

DNA: TGTGCCAGCAGCAAGCGGGCAGATTCACCCCTCCACTTT
CDR3: CASSKRADSPLHF
V: TRBV21-1
J: TRBJ1-6
D: -
size: -

DNA: TGTGCCAGCAGTGAACGGGGACTAGCCCTCAACCGTTGGACCCAGTACTTC
CDR3: CASSERGLALNRWTQYF
V: TRBV27
J: TRBJ2-5
D: TRBD2
size: -

DNA: TGTGCCAGCACCTCGTTGGAAGCGGGAGGGCCGCGGACCCAGTACTTC
CDR3: CASTSLEAGGPRTQYF
V: TRBV28
J: TRBJ2-5
D: TRBD2
size: -

DNA: TGTGCCAGTTCTCCGGGACAGGGGGTCCTTAGCTCCTACAATGAGCAGTTCTTC
CDR3: CASSPGQGVLSSYNEQFF
V: TRBV2
J: TRBJ2-1
D: TRBD1
size: -

DNA: TGTGCCAGCAGCTCTGGGCCGCGGGAGTCTAGCACAGATACGCAGTATTTT
CDR3: CASSSGPRESSTDTQYF
V: TRBV7-9
J: TRBJ2-3
D: TRBD2
size: -

DNA: TGTGCCAGCAGCTTTGGGGACAGGGTTGGCTACACCTTC
CDR3: CASSFGDRVGYTF
V: TRBV5-4
J: TRBJ1-2
D: TRBD1
size: once

DNA: TGTGCCAGCCGTACAAACAATGAGCAGTTCTTC
CDR3: CASRTNNEQFF
V: TRBV6-5
J: TRBJ2-1
D: -
size: -

DNA: TGTGCCAGCAGCACCCTTCCCGGGACTAGCGGGCCCTACCGCACAGATACGCAGTATTTT
CDR3: CASSTLPGTSGPYRTDTQYF
V: TRBV13
J: TRBJ2-3
D: TRBD2
size: -

DNA: TGTGCCAGCAGCTCCGGACTAGCGGCCGACAATGAGCAGTTCTTC
CDR3: CASSSGLAADNEQFF
V: TRBV5-5
J: TRBJ2-1
D: TRBD2
size: -

DNA: TGTGCCAGCAGTGAAACTGACTTCTCTGGAAACACCATATATTTT
CDR3: CASSETDFSGNTIYF
V: TRBV6-1
J: TRBJ1-3
D: -
size: -

DNA: TGCGCCAGCAGCGAGGGGACTAGCATTACCTACGAGCAGTACTTC
CDR3: CASSEGTSITYEQYF
V: TRBV5-1
J: TRBJ2-7
D: TRBD2
size: -

DNA: TGCAGCGCCCAAAGTCCAGAAAATGAAAAACTGTTTTTT
CDR3: CSAQSPENEKLFF
V: TRBV29-1
J: TRBJ1-4
D: -
size: -

DNA: TGTGCCAGCAGCGTAGGGGCACTAGTTGAGCAGTTCTTC
CDR3: CASSVGALVEQFF
V: TRBV9
J: TRBJ2-1
D: -
size: -

DNA: TGTGCCGTAGCGGGCCCAGGCCAGGGGAAGTACGAAAAACTGTTTTTT
CDR3: CAVAGPGQGKYEKLFF
V: TRBV7-6
J: TRBJ1-4
D: -
size: -

DNA: TGTGCCATCCGGACTAGCGGGGGATACAATGAGCAGTTCTTC
CDR3: CAIRTSGGYNEQFF
V: TRBV11-2
J: TRBJ2-1
D: TRBD2
size: -

DNA: TGCGCCAGCAGCCAATTCGGACAGGGGGCGAACAATGAGCAGTTCTTC
CDR3: CASSQFGQGANNEQFF
V: TRBV5-1
J: TRBJ2-1
D: TRBD1
size: -

DNA: TGTGCCAGTAGTATCAACCGGGACAACCCCCCGCATTTT
CDR3: CASSINRDNPPHF
V: TRBV19
J: TRBJ1-5
D: -
size: -

DNA: TGTGCCAGCAGTGGGCACCCGGACAGAATTAACTATGGCTACACCTTC
CDR3: CASSGHPDRINYGYTF
V: TRBV6-1
J: TRBJ1-2
D: -
size: -

DNA: TGTGCCACCAGCAGAGCCTCTGGGGGGTCTAACACAGATACGCAGTATTTT
CDR3: CATSRASGGSNTDTQYF
V: TRBV15
J: TRBJ2-3
D: -
size: once

DNA: TGTGCCAGCAGCTTAGGAGCTCCGGGACAGGGCTCTGGAAACACCATATATTTT
CDR3: CASSLGAPGQGSGNTIYF
V: TRBV7-9
J: TRBJ1-3
D: TRBD1
size: -

DNA: TGTGCCAGCAGCTCTTCCGGGACACTCAACCGCTATGGCTACACCTTC
CDR3: CASSSSGTLNRYGYTF
V: TRBV11-1
J: TRBJ1-2
D: -
size: -

DNA: TGTGCCAGCAGCCAAGAAAAGGTCAGCGACTACAATGAGCAGTTCTTC
CDR3: CASSQEKVSDYNEQFF
V: TRBV4-2
J: TRBJ2-1
D: -
size: -

DNA: TGTGCCAGTAGTATAGGAAGCGGGAGAGGGAACGAGCAGTACTTC
CDR3: CASSIGSGRGNEQYF
V: TRBV19
J: TRBJ2-7
D: TRBD2
size: -

DNA: TGTGCCACCAGCAGAGATACAGAGAGCTCCTACAATGAGCAGTTCTTC
CDR3: CATSRDTESSYNEQFF
V: TRBV15
J: TRBJ2-1
D: -
size: -

DNA: TGTGCCACCAGTCCACCTGGGCAGGGTAAGAGTTCGACCTTC
CDR3: CATSPPGQGKSSTF
V: TRBV15
J: TRBJ1-2
D: -
size: -

DNA: TGTGCCAGCAGCCAAGTCGCAGCCGGGACTCCTACTGGGGAGCTGTTTTTT
CDR3: CASSQVAAGTPTGELFF
V: TRBV4-2
J: TRBJ2-2
D: -
size: -